The source of this TCR beta chain is a study of T cell repertoires in cytomegalovirus infection. Study context: Public TCR beta signature analysis indicated the presence of both CMV infection and matching HLA type.

This clonotype was detected a few times. Its antigen is not identified. MiXCR, run by TCRdb on the reads, gives a single entry per CDR3 protein. The sample has 250,000 or so distinct CDR3 sequences, around 8.7% seen once. This CDR3 has 15 residues. Trimming pared 0 bases from V and 1 base from J, leaving 7 bases between. Germline V gives CDR1 LNHNV, CDR2 YYDKDF (reference sequence). General study findings and limits: Carriers of CMV plus the relevant HLA were identified by cumulative public TCR beta family frequency. CMV-specific TCR beta clonotypes restricted by HLA-C were the ones dominating the ex vivo response.

The sequence was obtained from a human donor in good health (CMV status not recorded). Some clones in this sample may be carry-over from other donors' samples. The chain recombines TRBV15 with TRBJ1-5; no clear D gene. The sequenced sample was PBMCs. The CDR3 spells CATSRDRDSNQPQHF. CDR3 nucleotides: TGTGCCACCAGCAGAGATCGCGACAGCAATCAGCCCCAGCATTTT. Full variable domain (remainder filled in from reference TRBV15 and TRBJ1-5): DAMVIQNPRYQVTQFGKPVTLSCSQTLNHNVMYWYQQKSSQAPKLLFHYYDKDFNNEADTPDNFQSRRPNTSFCFLDIRSPGLGDTAMYLCATSRDRDSNQPQHFGDGTRLSIL.